Below, 23 T cell receptor beta chains from the same sample are listed, as sequenced in a study of T-cell reconstitution after alpha-beta-depleted transplantation in children. Unique molecular identifiers featured in how the TCRbeta library was prepared. MiXCR, applied by TCRdb to the PCR reads, yields one record per CDR3 protein. The data show roughly 790,000 distinct CDR3 sequences, roughly 15% seen once. This specimen was PBMCs, mostly from graft donor cells, taken 360 days after TCRalphabeta/CD19-depleted stem cell transplant. These receptors all stem from a male patient between 5 and 17 years old who had a stem cell transplant for acute lymphoblastic leukemia, so the T cells may come from the graft donor.

This clonotype has a handful of counts. The chain couples TRBV20-1 to TRBJ2-7, with D uncertain. V gave up 5 bases and J gave up 3 bases, with 17 bases separating them. Germline CDR1 is DFQATT and CDR2 is SNEGSKA (reference sequence). The length of the CDR3 is 14 residues. The CDR3 loop is CSAPLDPIGYEQYF. CDR3 sequence (DNA): TGCAGTGCTCCCCTAGACCCCATTGGCTACGAGCAGTACTTC.

This clonotype was seen a few times. The chain combines TRBV29-1 with TRBJ2-2; no clear D gene. The CDR3 extends over 15 amino acids. The V end lost 0 bases, the J end lost 15 bases, and 23 bases lay between the germline ends. In germline, CDR1 is SQVTM, CDR2 ANQGSEA. This CDR3 is CSVEDPLSVTPELFF. CDR3 sequence (DNA): TGCAGCGTTGAAGATCCCCTAAGCGTGACCCCCGAGTTGTTTTTT.

V gene TRBV10-1 combines with J gene TRBJ2-5; tentatively, D is TRBD1 (7 bases). Germline lookup yields CDR1 WNHNN and CDR2 SYGVQD (reference sequence). V shed 5 bases and J shed 5 bases, with 18 bases lying between them. The CDR3 runs to 15 residues. The CDR3 DNA sequence: TGCGCCAGCAGTCCCCAGACAGGGAGGCTGGAGACCCAGTACTTC. Translating gives CASSPQTGRLETQYF.

This clonotype was recorded many times. The chain is built from TRBV5-1 and TRBJ2-5, with 14 positions matching TRBD2. Germline V gene lookup returns CDR1 SGHRS and CDR2 YFSETQ. The CDR3 is 17 amino acids. Germline trimming cut 7 bases from V and 1 base from J; bases unmatched to any gene: 9. In DNA form, the CDR3 reads TGCGCCAGCCGCAGACTAGCGGGAGGGAGTCGCCAAGAGACCCAGTACTTC. Translation gives CASRRLAGGSRQETQYF.

The rearrangement joins TRBV5-1 to TRBJ2-2; TRBD1 matches 7 bases. Germline V gene lookup returns CDR1 SGHRS and CDR2 YFSETQ. The CDR3 spans 17 residues. Losses at the gene ends were 0 bases for V and 0 bases for J; bases not matched to a gene: 5. The CDR3 spells CASSLGDSAANTGELFF. The CDR3 DNA reads as TGCGCCAGCAGCTTGGGGGACAGTGCCGCGAACACCGGGGAGCTGTTTTTT. Complete variable domain (other parts from reference TRBV5-1 and TRBJ2-2): KAGVTQTPRYLIKTRGQQVTLSCSPISGHRSVSWYQQTPGQGLQFLFEYFSETQRNKGNFPGRFSGRQFSNSRSEMNVSTLELGDSALYLCASSLGDSAANTGELFFGEGSRLTVL.

This clonotype showed up just a few times. The chain carries TRBV4-1 and TRBJ2-7, with 7 bases lining up with TRBD2. The germline gives CDR1 MGHRA, CDR2 YSYEKL. V shed 5 bases, J shed 2 bases, and the junction held 6 bases outside the gene matches. The length of the CDR3 is 14 residues. CDR3 DNA: TGCGCCAGCAGCTCCCGGGACTATACCTACGAGCAGTACTTC. Its protein is CASSSRDYTYEQYF.

The sample holds a few counts of this clonotype. The chain carries TRBV5-1 and TRBJ1-2; 8 bases line up with TRBD1. Trimming at V came to 4 bases and at J to 6 bases, leaving 14 bases not matched to a gene. This CDR3 contains 16 residues. Germline assignment: CDR1 SGHRS and CDR2 YFSETQ. The CDR3 DNA reads TGCGCCAGCAGCCCGTCGGGCCTGACAGGGGAGAATGGCTACACCTTC. This translates into CASSPSGLTGENGYTF.

In this sample, this clonotype turned up many times. The chain carries TRBV12-3 or TRBV12-4 and TRBJ2-7, with D unresolved. This CDR3 comprises 14 residues. With 1 base removed from V and 3 bases from J, the gap between germline ends came to 10 bases. The CDR3 nucleotides read TGTGCCAGCAGTTTAGATACTACTATCTACGAGCAGTACTTC. Translated: CASSLDTTIYEQYF.

V is TRBV20-1 and J is TRBJ2-7; TRBD1 agrees at 7 bases. With 3 bases clipped from V and 3 bases from J, the junction kept 11 bases outside the gene matches. This CDR3 has 15 amino acids. Germline CDR1 reads DFQATT; CDR2 reads SNEGSKA (reference sequence). For the CDR3, the DNA is TGCAGTGCTAGGGCCGACAGGGATGCTCTCTACGAGCAGTACTTC. It specifies CSARADRDALYEQYF.

The chain joins TRBV29-1 to TRBJ1-2; 7 nucleotides line up with TRBD1. The germline V gene has CDR1 SQVTM and CDR2 ANQGSEA. The trim removed 5 bases at V and 12 bases at J, leaving 6 bases unmatched. The CDR3 has 10 residues. The CDR3 reads CSVLGQKNTF. CDR3 DNA sequence: TGCAGCGTTTTGGGACAGAAGAACACCTTC.

This clonotype occurred a few times. The gene calls are TRBV3-1 and TRBJ2-7; D uncertain. Germline values: CDR1 LGHDT, CDR2 YNNKEL (reference sequence). The CDR3 is 13 amino acids. Trimming stripped 5 bases from V and 3 bases from J, with 11 bases between. The CDR3 loop is CASSKRISYEQYF. The CDR3 DNA sequence: TGTGCCAGCAGCAAAAGAATAAGCTACGAGCAGTACTTC.

The CDR3 here is CASSSDNSYEQYF. CDR3 coding DNA: TGTGCCAGCAGTTCGGACAACTCCTACGAGCAGTACTTC. This rearrangement joins TRBV12-3 or TRBV12-4 to TRBJ2-7, with D possibly matching TRBD1 (5 bases). Between the trimmed V and J ends, which lost 4 bases and 0 bases, there was a span of 7 bases. CDR3 length: 13 residues.

This clonotype was recorded many times. This sequence joins TRBV12-3 or TRBV12-4 and TRBJ2-5, with 10 positions matching TRBD2. This CDR3 is built from 15 residues. The trim removed 2 bases at V and 0 bases at J, leaving 0 bases unmatched. DNA for the CDR3: TGTGCCAGCAGTTTAAGCGGGAGGGACCAAGAGACCCAGTACTTC. Protein sequence: CASSLSGRDQETQYF.

The J gene is TRBJ1-2, the V gene TRBV3-1; D may be TRBD1 (6 bases). V gave up 1 base and J gave up 1 base, with 16 bases separating them. In germline, CDR1 is LGHDT, CDR2 YNNKEL (reference sequence). CDR3 length equals 17 residues. CDR3 residues: CASSQVPRTAINYGYTF. The CDR3 DNA reads TGTGCCAGCAGCCAAGTGCCCCGGACAGCTATTAACTATGGCTACACCTTC.

The table lists this clonotype with many counts. The rearrangement links TRBV29-1 to TRBJ2-1, with D tentatively TRBD1 (6 bases). The CDR3 extends over 14 amino acids. CDR1 and CDR2 from the germline V gene are SQVTM and ANQGSEA. Between the trimmed V and J ends, which lost 7 bases and 2 bases, there was a span of 15 bases. Here the CDR3 DNA reads TGCAGCGCCAGACATCAGGGGACCTACAATGAGCAGTTCTTC. Its translation is CSARHQGTYNEQFF.

This clonotype has a handful of counts. The rearrangement links TRBV5-1 to TRBJ2-2, with 7 nucleotides matching TRBD1. There are 16 residues in the CDR3. Germline assignment: CDR1 SGHRS and CDR2 YFSETQ. Trimming cost V 1 base and J 1 base; bases outside gene matches: 4. Written as DNA, the CDR3 is TGCGCCAGCAGCTTGTTGGGACAGCTGAACACCGGGGAGCTGTTTTTT. It translates to CASSLLGQLNTGELFF.

In its sample, this clonotype was seen many times. This chain uses TRBV10-3 with TRBJ2-2; 14 bases agree with TRBD2. Germline loops: CDR1 ENHRY, CDR2 SYGVKD. V was pared by 10 bases and J by 3 bases, with 4 bases of the junction left unmatched. There are 15 residues in the CDR3. The CDR3 sequence is CATGTSGSHTGELFF. Written as DNA, the CDR3 is TGTGCCACCGGGACTAGCGGGAGCCACACCGGGGAGCTGTTTTTT.

The chain recombines TRBV7-9 with TRBJ2-7; 9 nucleotides line up with TRBD1. The length of the CDR3 is 16 residues. J was trimmed by 4 bases and V by 4 bases; bases with no gene match: 11. From germline, CDR1 is SEHNR and CDR2 FQNEAQ (reference sequence). CDR3 residues: CASSSHPDRGEYEQYF. For the CDR3, the DNA is TGTGCCAGCAGCTCCCACCCGGACAGGGGAGAGTACGAGCAGTACTTC.

This chain links TRBV15 with TRBJ2-7, with D possibly being TRBD1 or TRBD2 (5 bases each). Trimming stripped 0 bases from V and 1 base from J, with 10 bases between. Per the germline V gene, CDR1 is LNHNV and CDR2 is YYDKDF (reference sequence). The CDR3 has 15 amino acids. CDR3: CATSRDLWGSYEQYF. The CDR3 DNA reads TGTGCCACCAGCAGAGATCTCTGGGGGTCCTACGAGCAGTACTTC.

This clonotype was counted ten times or more. The chain has TRBV18 and TRBJ2-5; D not certain. Germline V gene sequence: CDR1 KGHSH, CDR2 LQKENI. The ends were cut back, 8 bases at V and 2 bases at J, with 6 bases in the middle. The CDR3 contains 11 residues. CDR3 protein: CASSQQETQYF. DNA of the CDR3: TGTGCCAGCAGCCAACAAGAGACCCAGTACTTC.

This clonotype was observed at least ten times. The J gene is TRBJ2-3, the V gene TRBV7-3, with TRBD2 identical over 10 bases. V lost 0 bases to trimming and J lost 1 base; unmatched junction nucleotides: 7. CDR1 and CDR2 (germline): SGHTA, FQGTGA. The CDR3 has 18 residues. CDR3 in amino acids: CASSLTLLAGARTDTQYF. The CDR3 DNA is TGTGCCAGCAGCTTAACTCTGCTAGCGGGAGCCCGCACAGATACGCAGTATTTT.

J is TRBJ2-5 and V is TRBV5-5; D is ambiguous. The CDR3 consists of 14 residues. Germline CDR1 and CDR2: SGHKS and YYEKEE (reference sequence). Trimming pared 6 bases from V and 0 bases from J, leaving 12 bases between. CDR3 sequence (DNA): TGTGCCAGCATCCGTGGGAACTACCAAGAGACCCAGTACTTC. Translation: CASIRGNYQETQYF.

J is TRBJ2-1 and V is TRBV7-9, with 7 nucleotides matching TRBD1. Trimming cost V 4 bases and J 11 bases; bases outside gene matches: 14. Germline V gene data show CDR1 as SEHNR and CDR2 as FQNEAQ (reference sequence). The CDR3 covers 15 residues. As DNA, the CDR3 is TGTGCCAGCAGCTATGGTGGGACAGTCCTTTCGAAGCAGTTCTTC. It encodes CASSYGGTVLSKQFF.